These T cell receptor beta chains were read from a single sample in a study of T cell changes during pregnancy in multiple sclerosis. Some clones are missing from TCRdb's copy, which holds only in-frame ones; the method was immunoSEQ multiplex PCR. The table lists 35,000 or so clones, about 91% of them singletons. Material: CD4+ T cells from peripheral blood mononuclear cells, obtained after pregnancy. Every receptor here comes from a female donor with multiple sclerosis, enrolled in a pregnancy study. Both conserved end residues are part of each CDR3. Each record gives: clone size, V gene, D gene, J gene, CDR3 protein, CDR3 DNA. The D gene is left open where the match is weak. Only part of the rows carry a size: once, few, many, or a class if the clone is expanded.

abundance: once
v_gene: TRBV18
d_gene: .
j_gene: TRBJ2-2
CDR3aa: CASSPKQAGTGELFF
CDR3nt: TGTGCCAGCTCACCAAAGCAGGCGGGCACCGGGGAGCTGTTTTTT

abundance: .
v_gene: TRBV4-1
d_gene: TRBD2
j_gene: TRBJ2-7
CDR3aa: CASSQGAGGTYEQYF
CDR3nt: TGCGCCAGCAGCCAAGGAGCGGGGGGCACCTACGAGCAGTACTTC

abundance: once
v_gene: TRBV9
d_gene: .
j_gene: TRBJ2-1
CDR3aa: CASSFEVVTRKGGEQFF
CDR3nt: TGTGCCAGCAGCTTCGAGGTTGTGACTAGAAAAGGAGGTGAGCAGTTCTTC

abundance: .
v_gene: TRBV5-4
d_gene: TRBD2
j_gene: TRBJ2-3
CDR3aa: CASSLRTSSADTQYF
CDR3nt: TGTGCCAGCAGCCTCAGGACTAGCAGCGCAGATACGCAGTATTTT

abundance: .
v_gene: TRBV30
d_gene: .
j_gene: TRBJ1-1
CDR3aa: CAWSGSRTEAFF
CDR3nt: TGTGCCTGGAGTGGGAGTCGCACTGAAGCTTTCTTT

abundance: .
v_gene: TRBV5-1
d_gene: TRBD1
j_gene: TRBJ2-7
CDR3aa: CASSLRQGGYEQYF
CDR3nt: TGCGCCAGCAGCTTAAGACAGGGGGGCTACGAGCAGTACTTC

abundance: .
v_gene: TRBV9
d_gene: TRBD2
j_gene: TRBJ2-1
CDR3aa: CASSPLAGGGYNEQFF
CDR3nt: TGTGCCAGCAGCCCCTTGGCGGGAGGAGGTTACAATGAGCAGTTCTTC

abundance: .
v_gene: TRBV5-4
d_gene: TRBD1
j_gene: TRBJ2-7
CDR3aa: CASSEGTGIRYEQYF
CDR3nt: TGTGCCAGCAGCGAAGGGACAGGGATACGATACGAGCAGTACTTC

abundance: once
v_gene: TRBV5-1
d_gene: .
j_gene: TRBJ2-3
CDR3aa: CASREGLTPTDTQYF
CDR3nt: TGCGCCAGCAGGGAGGGACTTACCCCCACAGATACTCAGTATTTT

abundance: .
v_gene: TRBV6-1
d_gene: TRBD2
j_gene: TRBJ2-3
CDR3aa: CASSGLAGGRGWGTQYF
CDR3nt: TGTGCCAGCAGTGGATTAGCGGGGGGAAGGGGATGGGGTACGCAGTATTTT

abundance: .
v_gene: TRBV7-9
d_gene: .
j_gene: TRBJ2-1
CDR3aa: CASSFSKRDNEQFF
CDR3nt: TGTGCCAGCAGCTTTTCGAAGAGGGACAATGAGCAGTTCTTC

abundance: .
v_gene: TRBV18
d_gene: TRBD1
j_gene: TRBJ2-7
CDR3aa: CASSQDKGATPRGSSEQYF
CDR3nt: TGTGCCAGCTCTCAGGATAAGGGGGCAACCCCTAGAGGTTCTTCCGAGCAGTACTTC

abundance: .
v_gene: TRBV6-4
d_gene: TRBD1
j_gene: TRBJ2-2
CDR3aa: CASRGQGDTGELFF
CDR3nt: TGTGCCAGCCGTGGACAGGGAGACACCGGGGAGCTGTTTTTT

abundance: .
v_gene: TRBV2
d_gene: TRBD1
j_gene: TRBJ1-5
CDR3aa: CASGTPGQGNQPQHF
CDR3nt: TGTGCCAGCGGCACACCGGGACAGGGCAATCAGCCCCAGCATTTT

abundance: .
v_gene: TRBV7-8
d_gene: TRBD2
j_gene: TRBJ2-1
CDR3aa: CASSLEGGRGEQFF
CDR3nt: TGTGCCAGCAGCTTGGAGGGAGGGCGGGGGGAGCAGTTCTTC

abundance: .
v_gene: TRBV11-2
d_gene: TRBD1
j_gene: TRBJ2-7
CDR3aa: CASRPLRDSRQLSSYEQYF
CDR3nt: TGTGCCAGCAGGCCGTTACGGGACAGCCGCCAACTGTCTTCCTACGAGCAGTACTTC

abundance: .
v_gene: TRBV25-1
d_gene: TRBD1
j_gene: TRBJ1-2
CDR3aa: CASSEWTGVGYTF
CDR3nt: TGTGCCAGCAGTGAATGGACAGGGGTAGGCTACACCTTC

abundance: .
v_gene: TRBV5-4
d_gene: .
j_gene: TRBJ1-2
CDR3aa: CASSLRTDPSYGYTF
CDR3nt: TGTGCCAGCAGCTTGAGGACAGATCCTTCGTATGGCTACACCTTC

abundance: .
v_gene: TRBV30
d_gene: TRBD1
j_gene: TRBJ2-5
CDR3aa: CAWTPIGKIGTGDKTQYF
CDR3nt: TGTGCCTGGACTCCAATAGGGAAAATCGGGACAGGGGATAAGACCCAGTACTTC

abundance: once
v_gene: TRBV7-2
d_gene: TRBD1
j_gene: TRBJ2-1
CDR3aa: CASSSWDSYNEQFF
CDR3nt: TGTGCCAGCAGCTCCTGGGACAGCTACAATGAGCAGTTCTTC

abundance: .
v_gene: TRBV9
d_gene: TRBD2
j_gene: TRBJ2-1
CDR3aa: CASSVGLGPWTSGRGYEQFF
CDR3nt: TGTGCCAGCAGCGTCGGCCTGGGGCCTTGGACTAGCGGGAGGGGCTATGAGCAGTTCTTC

abundance: .
v_gene: TRBV2
d_gene: .
j_gene: TRBJ2-7
CDR3aa: CASSENQRVYEQYF
CDR3nt: TGTGCCAGCAGTGAAAACCAGCGAGTCTACGAGCAGTACTTC

abundance: .
v_gene: TRBV14
d_gene: .
j_gene: TRBJ2-5
CDR3aa: CASSQWAFQETQYF
CDR3nt: TGTGCCAGCAGCCAATGGGCATTCCAAGAGACCCAGTACTTC

abundance: .
v_gene: TRBV18
d_gene: .
j_gene: TRBJ1-2
CDR3aa: CASSPTVIGQLGPGYTF
CDR3nt: TGTGCCAGCTCACCGACCGTCATAGGACAGTTGGGACCGGGCTACACCTTC

abundance: .
v_gene: TRBV7-8
d_gene: TRBD1
j_gene: TRBJ1-2
CDR3aa: CASSLDRGPGYGYTF
CDR3nt: TGTGCCAGCAGCTTAGACAGGGGGCCCGGCTATGGCTACACCTTC

abundance: .
v_gene: TRBV6-1
d_gene: .
j_gene: TRBJ1-1
CDR3aa: CASSEGGRGSTEAFF
CDR3nt: TGTGCCAGCAGTGAAGGTGGCCGGGGGAGTACTGAAGCTTTCTTT

abundance: .
v_gene: TRBV7-6
d_gene: .
j_gene: TRBJ2-7
CDR3aa: CASSLGPREGSYEQYF
CDR3nt: TGTGCCAGCAGCTTGGGGCCTAGGGAAGGGTCCTACGAGCAGTACTTC

abundance: .
v_gene: TRBV4-3
d_gene: TRBD1
j_gene: TRBJ2-5
CDR3aa: CASSQDRGGRETQYF
CDR3nt: TGCGCCAGCAGCCAAGATAGAGGGGGCAGGGAGACCCAGTACTTC

abundance: .
v_gene: TRBV6-5
d_gene: .
j_gene: TRBJ2-7
CDR3aa: CASSPLTGISYEQYF
CDR3nt: TGTGCCAGCAGCCCTCTGACTGGAATATCCTACGAGCAGTACTTC

abundance: .
v_gene: TRBV10-3
d_gene: TRBD1
j_gene: TRBJ2-2
CDR3aa: CAISEAGQDTGELFF
CDR3nt: TGTGCCATCAGTGAGGCGGGACAGGACACCGGGGAGCTGTTTTTT

abundance: .
v_gene: TRBV4-3
d_gene: .
j_gene: TRBJ1-3
CDR3aa: CASSQDQGRNTIYF
CDR3nt: TGCGCCAGCAGCCAAGATCAGGGGAGAAACACCATATATTTT

abundance: .
v_gene: TRBV4-2
d_gene: TRBD2
j_gene: TRBJ2-7
CDR3aa: CASSQDISSGSYEQYF
CDR3nt: TGTGCCAGCAGCCAAGACATCTCTAGCGGGAGCTACGAGCAGTACTTC

abundance: .
v_gene: TRBV7-6
d_gene: .
j_gene: TRBJ1-1
CDR3aa: CASSLEERTAVEAFF
CDR3nt: TGTGCCAGCAGCTTAGAAGAGCGGACAGCCGTGGAAGCTTTCTTT

abundance: .
v_gene: TRBV10-3
d_gene: TRBD1
j_gene: TRBJ1-6
CDR3aa: CAISARRDSELTPLHF
CDR3nt: TGTGCCATCAGTGCCCGCCGGGACAGCGAATTGACACCCCTCCACTTT

abundance: .
v_gene: TRBV6-6
d_gene: TRBD1
j_gene: TRBJ1-1
CDR3aa: CASSYADRVNTEAFF
CDR3nt: TGTGCCAGCAGTTACGCCGACAGGGTGAACACTGAAGCTTTCTTT

abundance: .
v_gene: TRBV19
d_gene: TRBD2
j_gene: TRBJ2-1
CDR3aa: CASSIRTSLSEQFF
CDR3nt: TGTGCCAGTAGTATTCGGACTAGCTTGAGTGAGCAGTTCTTC

abundance: .
v_gene: TRBV5-1
d_gene: TRBD2
j_gene: TRBJ2-5
CDR3aa: CASSPPAGGGETQYF
CDR3nt: TGCGCCAGCAGCCCCCCAGCGGGGGGGGGAGAGACCCAGTACTTC

abundance: .
v_gene: TRBV5-1
d_gene: TRBD2
j_gene: TRBJ2-5
CDR3aa: CASSLAGGGGETQYF
CDR3nt: TGCGCCAGCAGCTTGGCCGGCGGGGGGGGAGAGACCCAGTACTTC

abundance: .
v_gene: TRBV2
d_gene: .
j_gene: TRBJ2-2
CDR3aa: CASDLLNTGELFF
CDR3nt: TGTGCCAGCGACTTACTGAACACCGGGGAGCTGTTTTTT

abundance: once
v_gene: TRBV6-5
d_gene: .
j_gene: TRBJ2-2
CDR3aa: CASSRGGVNTGELFF
CDR3nt: TGTGCCAGCAGTCGGGGTGGGGTGAACACCGGGGAGCTGTTTTTT

abundance: .
v_gene: TRBV28
d_gene: TRBD1
j_gene: TRBJ2-3
CDR3aa: CASRDRVVDTQYF
CDR3nt: TGTGCCAGCCGGGACAGGGTTGTAGATACGCAGTATTTT

abundance: .
v_gene: TRBV6-1
d_gene: .
j_gene: TRBJ1-5
CDR3aa: CASSEQGQPQHF
CDR3nt: TGTGCCAGCAGTGAACAGGGTCAGCCCCAGCATTTT

abundance: few
v_gene: TRBV15
d_gene: TRBD1
j_gene: TRBJ2-2
CDR3aa: CATSKETGTNTGELFF
CDR3nt: TGTGCCACCAGCAAAGAGACAGGGACGAACACCGGGGAGCTGTTTTTT

abundance: few
v_gene: TRBV27
d_gene: .
j_gene: TRBJ1-2
CDR3aa: CASSLREGYGYTF
CDR3nt: TGTGCCAGCAGTTTAAGGGAGGGGTATGGCTACACCTTC

abundance: .
v_gene: TRBV11-3
d_gene: TRBD2
j_gene: TRBJ2-1
CDR3aa: CASSLGLAAHSYNEQFF
CDR3nt: TGTGCCAGCAGTCTGGGACTAGCGGCTCACTCCTACAATGAGCAGTTCTTC

abundance: .
v_gene: TRBV28
d_gene: .
j_gene: TRBJ1-5
CDR3aa: CASRVLTTNQPQHF
CDR3nt: TGTGCCAGCAGAGTACTTACCACCAATCAGCCCCAGCATTTT

abundance: once
v_gene: TRBV18
d_gene: TRBD1
j_gene: TRBJ2-7
CDR3aa: CASLRRDRPYEQYF
CDR3nt: TGTGCCAGCCTAAGACGGGACAGACCCTACGAGCAGTACTTC

abundance: .
v_gene: TRBV5-5
d_gene: .
j_gene: TRBJ2-1
CDR3aa: CASSLEPHPNEQFF
CDR3nt: TGTGCCAGCAGCTTGGAGCCCCACCCCAATGAGCAGTTCTTC

abundance: .
v_gene: TRBV29-1
d_gene: .
j_gene: TRBJ2-5
CDR3aa: CSTTEGALETQYF
CDR3nt: TGCAGCACAACGGAGGGGGCTTTAGAGACCCAGTACTTC

abundance: .
v_gene: TRBV7-8
d_gene: .
j_gene: TRBJ1-5
CDR3aa: CASSLASDLSQPQHF
CDR3nt: TGTGCCAGCAGCTTAGCGTCAGATCTCTCTCAGCCCCAGCATTTT

abundance: .
v_gene: TRBV15
d_gene: .
j_gene: TRBJ1-2
CDR3aa: CATSWGGLDYGYTF
CDR3nt: TGTGCCACCAGCTGGGGGGGCCTTGACTATGGCTACACCTTC

abundance: .
v_gene: TRBV30
d_gene: .
j_gene: TRBJ2-7
CDR3aa: CAPTGPNEQYF
CDR3nt: TGTGCCCCGACAGGACCTAACGAGCAGTACTTC

abundance: few
v_gene: TRBV10-3
d_gene: TRBD1
j_gene: TRBJ1-2
CDR3aa: CAISLDRAANYGYTF
CDR3nt: TGTGCCATCAGTCTAGACAGGGCAGCTAACTATGGCTACACCTTC

abundance: .
v_gene: TRBV19
d_gene: .
j_gene: TRBJ2-1
CDR3aa: CASSKIGGYNEQFF
CDR3nt: TGTGCCAGTAGTAAAATAGGAGGGTACAATGAGCAGTTCTTC